These 9 T cell receptor beta chains share one sample of origin, sequenced in a study of shared clonotypes between healthy human individuals. TCRdb's copy holds only in-frame clones and misses some; the assay was immunoSEQ multiplex PCR. The table has about 590,000 clones, just under 97% seen once. It was CD45RO-negative cells, positively selected for CCR7, that made up naive CD8 cells, with terminally differentiated effector memory CD45RA+ cells excluded. Sequencing was done on a sample of naive CD8+ T cells sorted from blood. These receptors originate from a woman aged 30 to 39 in good health.

The V call is TRBV4-1, the J call TRBJ1-5; D remains ambiguous. The CDR3 sequence is 13 residues long. Trimming took off 0 bases at V and 7 bases at J, with 7 bases between the two ends. Germline-derived CDR1 and CDR2 are MGHRA and YSYEKL. CDR3 DNA sequence: TGCGCCAGCAGCCAAGAGCCGGGACAGCCCCAGCATTTT. Translating it yields CASSQEPGQPQHF.

The chain recombines TRBV7-9 with TRBJ1-3, with D possibly TRBD1 on 5 matching bases. This CDR3 region has 12 residues. V lost 6 bases, J lost 8 bases, and 11 bases lay in between. CDR1 and CDR2 from the germline V gene are SEHNR and FQNEAQ (reference sequence). CDR3: CASRPQGYTIYF. CDR3 coding DNA: TGTGCCAGCAGACCGCAGGGTTACACCATATATTTT.

The chain has TRBV28 and TRBJ1-1; the D is unclear. CDR1 and CDR2 from the germline V gene are MDHEN and SYDVKM. Trimming took off 10 bases at V and 1 base at J, with 13 bases between the two ends. This CDR3 has 13 amino acids. Here the CDR3 reads CATLGPGNTEAFF. DNA for the CDR3: TGTGCCACCCTAGGTCCGGGGAACACTGAAGCTTTCTTT.

This sequence joins TRBV28 and TRBJ2-5; TRBD1 or TRBD2 may be the D gene (5 bases each). Trimming took off 7 bases at V and 5 bases at J, with 20 bases between the two ends. The length of the CDR3 is 15 residues. In germline, CDR1 is MDHEN, CDR2 SYDVKM. The CDR3 DNA follows: TGTGCCAGCAAACCACGGGACCCCCCTTGGGAGACCCAGTACTTC. Protein product: CASKPRDPPWETQYF.

The CDR3 DNA reads as TGTGCCAGCAGTGAGCGGTCCAGCTCCTACAATGAGCAGTTCTTC. Protein product: CASSERSSSYNEQFF. V usage is TRBV25-1 and J usage is TRBJ2-1; D unclear. Per germline, CDR1 MGHDK and CDR2 SYGVNS. The CDR3 runs 15 residues. Trimming removed 3 bases from V and 0 bases from J, with 9 bases in between.

The CDR3 spells CASSTTQGHPNYGYTF. CDR3 bases: TGTGCCAGCTCAACAACACAGGGACACCCTAACTATGGCTACACCTTC. The V call is TRBV18, the J call TRBJ1-2; a possible D gene is TRBD1 (6 bases). The CDR3 totals 16 residues. Germline CDR1 is KGHSH and CDR2 is LQKENI. The V end was cut by 5 bases, the J end by 0 bases, with 16 bases between.

This chain connects TRBV28 to TRBJ2-4; possible D gene TRBD1, 6 bases. This CDR3 has 18 residues. V was cut by 4 bases and J by 2 bases, with 21 bases left in between. Germline CDR1 is MDHEN and CDR2 is SYDVKM. The CDR3 sequence: CASSCPPWGLGPKNIQYF. CDR3 coding DNA: TGTGCCAGCAGTTGCCCGCCCTGGGGGCTAGGTCCCAAAAACATTCAGTACTTC.

V is TRBV6-6 and J is TRBJ2-3; no definite D call. With 2 bases removed from V and 6 bases from J, the gap between germline ends came to 15 bases. The CDR3 is made up of 15 amino acids. Germline V gene data show CDR1 as MNHNY and CDR2 as SVGAGI (reference sequence). In DNA, the CDR3 is TGTGCCAGCAGTTACCCCCCTTCGCGCAGGGATACGCAGTATTTT. Its translation is CASSYPPSRRDTQYF.

The chain is built from TRBV6-1 and TRBJ2-5, with D possibly matching TRBD1 (6 bases). Germline CDR1 MNHNS, CDR2 SASEGT. Trimming stripped 3 bases from V and 4 bases from J, with 27 bases between. The CDR3 has 19 amino acids. This CDR3 is CASSEDSTLSLSPGETQYF. CDR3 DNA: TGTGCCAGCAGTGAGGACAGCACCCTATCTCTAAGTCCCGGAGAGACCCAGTACTTC.